These T cell receptor beta chains were read from a single sample in a study of T cell repertoires in cytomegalovirus infection. TCRdb redid the calling of the reads with MiXCR, one entry per CDR3 protein. The table shows 150,000 to 200,000 distinct CDR3 sequences, with 28% occurring only once. The sample consisted of PBMCs. The origin of the receptors is a human donor in good health (CMV status not recorded). Some clones in this sample may be carry-over from other donors' samples. The CDR3 runs from the conserved cysteine through the conserved F or W. D genes are given only for firm matches. A clone size is listed for some rows: how often the clone was seen (once, few, many), or a class if it is expanded.

j_call: TRBJ1-1; cdr3_length: 14; clone_size: few; d_call: TRBD1; v_call: TRBV9; cdr3_aa: CASSAGGDFTEAFF; cdr3_nt: TGTGCCAGCAGCGCAGGGGGCGACTTCACTGAAGCTTTCTTT
j_call: TRBJ2-7; cdr3_length: 16; clone_size: many; d_call: TRBD1; v_call: TRBV7-8; cdr3_aa: CASSLVEVRGLYEQYF; cdr3_nt: TGTGCCAGCAGCTTAGTGGAGGTCAGGGGGCTCTACGAGCAGTACTTC
j_call: TRBJ1-1; cdr3_length: 14; clone_size: many; d_call: TRBD1; v_call: TRBV7-2; cdr3_aa: CASSERQGGTEAFF; cdr3_nt: TGTGCCAGCAGCGAACGACAGGGCGGGACTGAAGCTTTCTTT
j_call: TRBJ2-7; cdr3_length: 14; clone_size: few; d_call: TRBD1; v_call: TRBV2; cdr3_aa: CASSADRGPYEQYF; cdr3_nt: TGTGCCAGCAGTGCCGACAGGGGGCCCTACGAGCAGTACTTC
j_call: TRBJ2-4; cdr3_length: 13; clone_size: .; d_call: .; v_call: TRBV6-2/TRBV6-3; cdr3_aa: CASTKADQNILYF; cdr3_nt: TGTGCCAGCACCAAGGCAGACCAAAACATTCTGTACTTC
j_call: TRBJ2-2; cdr3_length: 18; clone_size: .; d_call: TRBD2; v_call: TRBV4-2; cdr3_aa: CASSQDASGGEGTGELFF; cdr3_nt: TGTGCCAGCAGCCAAGATGCTAGCGGGGGGGAGGGCACCGGGGAGCTGTTTTTT
j_call: TRBJ2-2; cdr3_length: 14; clone_size: once; d_call: .; v_call: TRBV2; cdr3_aa: CASTSGLRGVELFF; cdr3_nt: TGTGCCAGCACCAGCGGACTTCGAGGGGTCGAGCTGTTTTTT
j_call: TRBJ2-3; cdr3_length: 14; clone_size: .; d_call: .; v_call: TRBV5-4; cdr3_aa: CASSLERNTDTQYF; cdr3_nt: TGTGCCAGCAGTTTAGAGCGGAACACAGATACGCAGTATTTT
j_call: TRBJ1-5; cdr3_length: 15; clone_size: once; d_call: .; v_call: TRBV10-3; cdr3_aa: CAIRQGQGSNQPQHF; cdr3_nt: TGTGCCATCAGACAGGGCCAGGGCAGCAATCAGCCCCAGCATTTT
j_call: TRBJ1-1; cdr3_length: 12; clone_size: many; d_call: .; v_call: TRBV12-3/TRBV12-4; cdr3_aa: CASSLAGTEAFF; cdr3_nt: TGTGCCAGCAGCTTAGCCGGAACTGAAGCTTTCTTT
j_call: TRBJ2-7; cdr3_length: 13; clone_size: few; d_call: .; v_call: TRBV20-1; cdr3_aa: CSARPVGTNEQYF; cdr3_nt: TGCAGTGCTAGGCCGGTGGGGACAAACGAGCAGTACTTC
j_call: TRBJ1-1; cdr3_length: 14; clone_size: .; d_call: .; v_call: TRBV5-1; cdr3_aa: CASSLEVGRIEAFF; cdr3_nt: TGCGCCAGCAGCTTGGAGGTTGGAAGGATTGAAGCTTTCTTT
j_call: TRBJ2-7; cdr3_length: 12; clone_size: .; d_call: TRBD2; v_call: TRBV29-1; cdr3_aa: CSVGGSSYEQYF; cdr3_nt: TGCAGCGTTGGCGGGAGCTCCTACGAGCAGTACTTC
j_call: TRBJ2-5; cdr3_length: 16; clone_size: many; d_call: TRBD2; v_call: TRBV7-9; cdr3_aa: CASSLGEAGGEETQYF; cdr3_nt: TGTGCCAGCAGCTTAGGGGAAGCGGGGGGGGAAGAGACCCAGTACTTC
j_call: TRBJ1-5; cdr3_length: 14; clone_size: .; d_call: .; v_call: TRBV9; cdr3_aa: CASNTGYSNQPQHF; cdr3_nt: TGTGCCAGCAACACCGGGTATAGCAATCAGCCCCAGCATTTT
j_call: TRBJ1-4; cdr3_length: 13; clone_size: many; d_call: .; v_call: TRBV7-8; cdr3_aa: CASSLELDEKLFF; cdr3_nt: TGTGCCAGCAGCTTAGAGTTGGATGAAAAACTGTTTTTT
j_call: TRBJ2-7; cdr3_length: 14; clone_size: many; d_call: TRBD1; v_call: TRBV6-1; cdr3_aa: CASSATDRGYEQYF; cdr3_nt: TGTGCCAGCAGTGCTACCGACAGGGGCTACGAGCAGTACTTC
j_call: TRBJ2-2; cdr3_length: 14; clone_size: many; d_call: .; v_call: TRBV5-1; cdr3_aa: CASRIDANTGELFF; cdr3_nt: TGCGCCAGCAGAATAGATGCGAACACCGGGGAGCTGTTTTTT
j_call: TRBJ2-5; cdr3_length: 14; clone_size: many; d_call: .; v_call: TRBV7-9; cdr3_aa: CASSLEGVQETQYF; cdr3_nt: TGTGCCAGCAGCTTAGAGGGAGTCCAAGAGACCCAGTACTTC
j_call: TRBJ2-1; cdr3_length: 13; clone_size: .; d_call: .; v_call: TRBV2; cdr3_aa: CASSVGVYNEQFF; cdr3_nt: TGTGCCAGCAGTGTGGGGGTTTACAATGAGCAGTTCTTC
j_call: TRBJ2-7; cdr3_length: 15; clone_size: .; d_call: .; v_call: TRBV20-1; cdr3_aa: CSARRMQVMSHEQYF; cdr3_nt: TGCAGTGCTAGACGAATGCAGGTGATGTCCCACGAGCAGTACTTC
j_call: TRBJ1-2; cdr3_length: 11; clone_size: many; d_call: .; v_call: TRBV6-1; cdr3_aa: CASSGFGAATF; cdr3_nt: TGTGCCAGCAGTGGTTTCGGGGCCGCCACCTTC
j_call: TRBJ1-5; cdr3_length: 14; clone_size: .; d_call: .; v_call: TRBV5-5; cdr3_aa: CASSHDSLNQPQHF; cdr3_nt: TGTGCCAGCAGCCACGACAGTCTCAATCAGCCCCAGCATTTT
j_call: TRBJ1-1; cdr3_length: 13; clone_size: .; d_call: .; v_call: TRBV7-3; cdr3_aa: CASSPNRLGEAFF; cdr3_nt: TGTGCCAGCAGCCCAAACAGGCTTGGTGAAGCTTTCTTT
j_call: TRBJ2-7; cdr3_length: 10; clone_size: few; d_call: .; v_call: TRBV2; cdr3_aa: CASSVYEQYF; cdr3_nt: TGTGCCAGCAGTGTCTACGAGCAGTACTTC
j_call: TRBJ2-5; cdr3_length: 13; clone_size: many; d_call: .; v_call: TRBV7-8; cdr3_aa: CASSLVLTETQYF; cdr3_nt: TGTGCCAGCAGCTTAGTCCTAACGGAGACCCAGTACTTC
j_call: TRBJ2-7; cdr3_length: 14; clone_size: .; d_call: TRBD1; v_call: TRBV12-3/TRBV12-4; cdr3_aa: CASRPSTGGVEQYF; cdr3_nt: TGTGCCAGCAGACCATCCACAGGGGGCGTCGAGCAGTACTTC
j_call: TRBJ2-1; cdr3_length: 13; clone_size: few; d_call: .; v_call: TRBV7-6; cdr3_aa: CASSWDASGEQFF; cdr3_nt: TGTGCTAGCAGCTGGGACGCCTCAGGAGAGCAGTTCTTC
j_call: TRBJ2-2; cdr3_length: 14; clone_size: .; d_call: .; v_call: TRBV6-6; cdr3_aa: CASSDPGRAGELFF; cdr3_nt: TGTGCCAGCAGTGACCCCGGAAGGGCCGGGGAGCTGTTTTTT
j_call: TRBJ1-1; cdr3_length: 15; clone_size: many; d_call: TRBD1; v_call: TRBV4-1; cdr3_aa: CASSHGTGEDTEAFF; cdr3_nt: TGCGCCAGCAGCCACGGGACAGGGGAGGACACTGAAGCTTTCTTT
j_call: TRBJ2-3; cdr3_length: 12; clone_size: many; d_call: .; v_call: TRBV12-3/TRBV12-4; cdr3_aa: CASSLRTDTQYF; cdr3_nt: TGTGCCAGCAGTTTGCGCACAGATACGCAGTATTTT
j_call: TRBJ2-2; cdr3_length: 15; clone_size: .; d_call: .; v_call: TRBV2; cdr3_aa: CASSELGQTLGELFF; cdr3_nt: TGTGCCAGCAGTGAACTCGGACAGACCCTCGGGGAGCTGTTTTTT
j_call: TRBJ2-3; cdr3_length: 18; clone_size: .; d_call: TRBD1; v_call: TRBV6-1; cdr3_aa: CASSYTYPGTDSTDTQYF; cdr3_nt: TGTGCCAGCAGTTACACCTACCCGGGGACAGATAGCACAGATACGCAGTATTTT
j_call: TRBJ1-5; cdr3_length: 16; clone_size: few; d_call: .; v_call: TRBV12-3/TRBV12-4; cdr3_aa: CASSLARDSMGQPQHF; cdr3_nt: TGTGCCAGCAGTTTAGCGCGGGACTCAATGGGGCAGCCCCAGCATTTT
j_call: TRBJ1-1; cdr3_length: 16; clone_size: .; d_call: TRBD1; v_call: TRBV5-1; cdr3_aa: CASSPEETGSSTEAFF; cdr3_nt: TGCGCCAGCAGCCCAGAGGAGACAGGGTCGAGCACTGAAGCTTTCTTT
j_call: TRBJ2-1; cdr3_length: 16; clone_size: few; d_call: TRBD2; v_call: TRBV7-6; cdr3_aa: CASSLTTSGGRNEQFF; cdr3_nt: TGTGCCAGCAGCCTTACGACTAGCGGGGGGCGGAATGAGCAGTTCTTC
j_call: TRBJ1-2; cdr3_length: 13; clone_size: few; d_call: .; v_call: TRBV3-1; cdr3_aa: CASSQASQNGYTF; cdr3_nt: TGTGCCAGCAGCCAAGCATCACAGAATGGCTACACCTTC
j_call: TRBJ1-3; cdr3_length: 15; clone_size: few; d_call: .; v_call: TRBV11-2; cdr3_aa: CASSLEWTSGNTIYF; cdr3_nt: TGTGCCAGCAGCTTAGAATGGACCTCTGGAAACACCATATATTTT
j_call: TRBJ2-3; cdr3_length: 14; clone_size: .; d_call: .; v_call: TRBV5-4; cdr3_aa: CASSGGGEADTQYF; cdr3_nt: TGTGCCAGCAGCGGGGGCGGCGAGGCAGATACGCAGTATTTT
j_call: TRBJ2-1; cdr3_length: 19; clone_size: .; d_call: .; v_call: TRBV5-1; cdr3_aa: CASSPGKAGQPRELNEQFF; cdr3_nt: TGCGCCAGCAGCCCGGGAAAAGCCGGACAGCCCAGGGAGTTGAATGAGCAGTTCTTC
j_call: TRBJ1-1; cdr3_length: 14; clone_size: few; d_call: .; v_call: TRBV5-1; cdr3_aa: CASSFGAGNTEAFF; cdr3_nt: TGCGCCAGCAGCTTTGGGGCGGGGAACACTGAAGCTTTCTTT